This passage covers 22 T cell receptor beta chains from one sample sequenced in a study of beta chain features in type 1 diabetes. The authors reverse transcribed all of the isolated RNA, so sequencing captured expressed TCRB transcripts. Assay: immunoSEQ multiplex PCR; the TCRdb copy retains only in-frame clones and omits some. The sample yields 250,000 to 400,000 clones, about 15% seen once. Sequencing was carried out using central memory CD4+ T cells from blood. These receptors were taken from a man aged 30-40 years in good health.

The chain employs TRBV10-3 and TRBJ1-2; no clear D gene. Germline-derived CDR1 and CDR2 are ENHRY and SYGVKD. The CDR3 contains 15 residues. Between the trimmed V and J ends, which lost 2 bases and 1 base, there was a span of 11 bases. The CDR3 region is CAISEAQEGNYGYTF. CDR3 DNA sequence: TGTGCCATCAGTGAGGCCCAGGAAGGTAACTATGGCTACACCTTC.

This clone was seen a few times. V usage is TRBV5-1 and J usage is TRBJ2-1, with 7 bases lining up with TRBD2. The CDR3 runs to 15 residues. The junction had 6 bases not matched to a gene; V was cut back by 1 base and J by 5 bases. CDR1 is SGHRS and CDR2 is YFSETQ in the germline V gene. The CDR3, as DNA: TGCGCCAGCAGCTTGTGGGGGGGAGTAGACAATGAGCAGTTCTTC. This sequence encodes CASSLWGGVDNEQFF.

This sequence joins TRBV18 and TRBJ2-6, with unresolved D. The V and J ends lost 2 bases and 0 bases respectively, with 5 bases between them. The CDR3 length is 15 residues. Germline V gene sequence: CDR1 KGHSH, CDR2 LQKENI. The CDR3 sequence is CASSPETSGANVLTF. For the CDR3, the DNA is TGTGCCAGCTCACCAGAGACCTCTGGGGCCAACGTCCTGACTTTC.

This clone was counted many times. The genes are TRBV13 and TRBJ2-1, with D maybe TRBD2 (6 bases). The germline gives CDR1 PRHDT, CDR2 FYEKMQ (reference sequence). This CDR3 region has 15 residues. Trimming pared 5 bases from V and 9 bases from J, leaving 20 bases between. DNA of the CDR3: TGTGCCAGCAGCGCTCCCGGGACTCCCTATGGTGAGCAGTTCTTC. Its protein is CASSAPGTPYGEQFF.

This rearrangement joins TRBV18 to TRBJ2-5; D is tentatively TRBD1 or TRBD2 (5 bases each). With 2 bases removed from V and 1 base from J, the gap between germline ends came to 8 bases. Per the germline V gene, CDR1 is KGHSH and CDR2 is LQKENI. This CDR3 spans 14 amino acids. DNA of the CDR3: TGTGCCAGCTCACCATCGAGGGGCCAAGAGACCCAGTACTTC. Its translation: CASSPSRGQETQYF.

The V and J genes are TRBV10-3 and TRBJ1-6; no clear D gene. CDR1 is ENHRY, CDR2 SYGVKD, per germline. CDR3 length: 13 amino acids. Trimming took off 5 bases at V and 6 bases at J, with 8 bases between the two ends. As DNA, the CDR3 is TGTGCCATCAGTCCCGCGAGTAATTCACCCCTCCACTTT. It is translated as CAISPASNSPLHF.

V is TRBV25-1 and J is TRBJ1-6; a possible D gene is TRBD1 (5 bases). Per germline, CDR1 MGHDK and CDR2 SYGVNS. The V gene lost 7 bases and the J gene lost 12 bases, with 10 bases spanning the gap. The CDR3 extends over 11 amino acids. CDR3 region: CASTSGGPLHF. CDR3 nucleotides: TGTGCCAGCACGTCCGGGGGACCCCTCCACTTT.

The chain recombines TRBV28 with TRBJ1-3; no clear D gene. Germline CDR1 and CDR2: MDHEN and SYDVKM. With 7 bases removed from V and 5 bases from J, the gap between germline ends came to 21 bases. This CDR3 has 16 residues. Written as DNA, the CDR3 is TGTGCCAGCACCTCCTTATTAAAGGGAGGTAGAAACACCATATATTTT. It specifies CASTSLLKGGRNTIYF.

This clone was recorded a few times. The chain joins TRBV11-2 to TRBJ1-5; D call uncertain. The CDR3 length is 13 residues. Germline V lookup: CDR1 SGHAT, CDR2 FQNNGV. Trimming pared 5 bases from V and 2 bases from J, leaving 7 bases between. The CDR3 here is CASSPGGNQPQHF. CDR3 sequence (DNA): TGTGCCAGCAGCCCCGGTGGCAATCAGCCCCAGCATTTT.

The chain carries TRBV6-1 and TRBJ2-1; the D is unclear. Trimming stripped 5 bases from V and 9 bases from J, with 11 bases between. There are 12 residues in the CDR3. Germline V gene lookup returns CDR1 MNHNS and CDR2 SASEGT. The CDR3 region has the DNA TGTGCCAGCAGTTATAAGGGCGGTGAGCAGTTCTTC. Translated: CASSYKGGEQFF.

This clone was recorded a few times. V usage is TRBV11-2 and J usage is TRBJ2-1; D unclear. V lost 5 bases and J lost 3, with 14 bases in between. CDR1 SGHAT and CDR2 FQNNGV come from the germline V gene. This CDR3 comprises 15 residues. Written as DNA, the CDR3 is TGTGCCAGCAGCCAAGGACCGATGAACTACAATGAGCAGTTCTTC. It codes for CASSQGPMNYNEQFF. The whole variable domain, filled in from reference TRBV11-2 and TRBJ2-1, reads EAGVAQSPRYKIIEKRQSVAFWCNPISGHATLYWYQQILGQGPKLLIQFQNNGVVDDSQLPKDRFSAERLKGVDSTLKIQPAKLEDSAVYLCASSQGPMNYNEQFFGPGTRLTVL.

This clone was recorded a few times. DNA for the CDR3: TGTGCCAGCAAGGGCGGTGGGCTAGCGGGAGGTGTTGAGCAGTTCTTC. This encodes CASKGGGLAGGVEQFF. The chain employs TRBV5-6 and TRBJ2-1; 11 bases are shared with TRBD2. V lost 6 bases and J lost 9; bases outside the gene matches: 14. Germline V gene data show CDR1 as SGHDT and CDR2 as YYEEEE. The CDR3 spans 16 residues.

This clone was observed a handful of times. The chain recombines TRBV5-1 with TRBJ1-1, with a weak D call TRBD1 (5 bases). The CDR3 runs 14 residues. V was cut by 0 bases and J by 3 bases, with 9 bases left in between. Germline V gene sequence: CDR1 SGHRS, CDR2 YFSETQ. The CDR3 loop reads CASSLADSYTEAFF. CDR3 bases: TGCGCCAGCAGCTTGGCAGACAGTTACACTGAAGCTTTCTTT.

This rearrangement joins TRBV18 to TRBJ1-2, with a possible D match to TRBD1 (6 bases). The CDR3 sequence is 13 residues long. Germline V CDR1 and CDR2: KGHSH, LQKENI. The V end was cut by 8 bases, the J end by 4 bases, with 14 bases between. The CDR3 nucleotides read TGTGCCAGCGACCGGGGGGCCCTCTATGGCTACACCTTC. Protein sequence: CASDRGALYGYTF.

The J gene is TRBJ2-1, the V gene TRBV10-3; TRBD2 agrees at 7 bases. There are 15 residues in the CDR3. Looked up from germline, CDR1 is ENHRY and CDR2 is SYGVKD. The V gene end was trimmed by 7 bases and the J gene end by 4 bases; junction bases not matched to a gene: 10. Written as DNA, the CDR3 is TGTGCCATCAAGGGAGGCGGGGGTGGTTACAATGAGCAGTTCTTC. It translates to CAIKGGGGGYNEQFF.

The chain uses TRBV5-6 and TRBJ2-3, with no clear D. Germline V gives CDR1 SGHDT, CDR2 YYEEEE. Between the trimmed V and J ends, which lost 0 bases and 4 bases, there was a span of 6 bases. This CDR3 contains 13 residues. CDR3 nucleotide sequence: TGTGCCAGCAGCTTGGCAGTAGCAGATACGCAGTATTTT. Amino acid sequence: CASSLAVADTQYF.

There are a few counts of this clone. The chain is built from TRBV4-3 and TRBJ2-1; no firm D call. The V end lost 0 bases, the J end lost 6 bases, and 6 bases lay between the germline ends. This CDR3 is built from 13 residues. The germline V gene encodes CDR1 LGHNA and CDR2 YSLEER. The CDR3 loop reads CASSQDEGNEQFF. CDR3 coding DNA: TGCGCCAGCAGCCAAGATGAAGGCAATGAGCAGTTCTTC.

Points on this clone: Other DNA sequences in this specimen translate into the identical CDR3. The CDR3 nucleotides read TGTGCCAGCAGCTTAGCCCAAGAGACCCAGTACTTC. Protein product: CASSLAQETQYF. V and J are TRBV7-8 and TRBJ2-5; D ambiguous. CDR1 and CDR2 (germline): SGHVS, FQNEAQ. This CDR3 region has 12 residues. The V gene lost 0 bases and the J gene lost 1 base, with 0 bases spanning the gap.

This clone appeared a few times. The CDR3 DNA reads as TGTGCCAGCAGCCAAGTAGCGGGGAGCTACGAGCAGTACTTC. Amino acids: CASSQVAGSYEQYF. V is TRBV7-2 and J is TRBJ2-7, with TRBD2 matching 8 bases. Trimming at V came to 5 bases and at J to 3 bases, leaving 6 bases not matched to a gene. This CDR3 has 14 amino acids. Germline CDR1 is SGHTA and CDR2 is FQGNSA.

This clone was recorded at least ten times. The J gene is TRBJ1-4, the V gene TRBV19; weak D call: TRBD1 (5 bases). The germline CDR1 and CDR2 sequences are LNHDA and SQIVND (reference sequence). The V end was cut by 8 bases, the J end by 8 bases, with 12 bases between. This CDR3 is 12 amino acids long. CDR3 sequence (DNA): TGTGCCAGTGGAGGGACGACCGAAAAACTGTTTTTT. This sequence encodes CASGGTTEKLFF.

V usage is TRBV30 and J usage is TRBJ1-2; D perhaps matches TRBD1 (5 bases). From germline, CDR1 is GTSNPN and CDR2 SVGIG (reference sequence). Trimming shortened V by 0 bases and J by 7 bases, and 12 bases separated the two germline ends. This CDR3 has 13 residues. CDR3 sequence reads: CAWSVSGQGGYTF. The DNA for the CDR3 is TGTGCCTGGAGTGTCTCAGGGCAGGGTGGCTACACCTTC.

This clone was observed a few times. The chain carries TRBV27 and TRBJ2-7; TRBD1 agrees at 8 bases. Germline CDR1 reads MNHEY; CDR2 reads SMNVEV (reference sequence). The CDR3 runs 14 residues. V shed 5 bases and J 5 bases; nucleotides not matched to a gene: 8. DNA of the CDR3: TGTGCCAGCAGTAGAAGGGACAGGTCTGACGAGCAGTACTTC. This gives the protein CASSRRDRSDEQYF.